The table lists the clone carrying this TCR beta chain with a few counts. Its target is unknown. The sample belongs to a study of T cell repertoires in cytomegalovirus infection. The overall study: As its CMV epitopes, the study selected recently identified HLA-C-restricted and well-studied HLA-B-restricted targets. Indications came from public TCR beta signatures; they pointed to CMV infection and to a matching HLA type. Study-wide points: Cumulated frequencies of public TCR beta families served to identify carriers of CMV plus the relevant HLA. Dominating the ex vivo response were HLA-C-restricted CMV-specific TCR beta clonotypes.

TCRdb analysed the reads with MiXCR anew, one entry per CDR3 protein. The sample carries 250,000 to 300,000 distinct CDR3 sequences, under 25% recorded once. Unmatched junction bases numbered 8, after V lost 0 bases and J lost 6 bases. Germline V lookup: CDR1 DFQATT, CDR2 SNEGSKA (reference sequence). The CDR3 covers 15 residues. This material consisted of cultured PBMCs, taken from culture after CMV antigen stimulation. The source is a human donor in good health (CMV status not recorded). Some clones in this sample may be carry-over from other donors' samples. The V and J genes are TRBV20-1 and TRBJ2-1; 7 bases agree with TRBD2. CDR3: CSARDQASGSNEQFF. For the CDR3, the DNA is TGCAGTGCTAGAGATCAGGCTAGCGGAAGCAATGAGCAGTTCTTC.